Shown below are 21 T cell receptor beta chains from a single sample sequenced in a study of CD8 T cells in ankylosing spondylitis. MiXCR, applied by TCRdb to the 5' RACE reads, yields one record per CDR3 protein. The sample has 250,000 to 350,000 distinct CDR3 sequences, roughly 20% seen once. The sample taken for sequencing was blood, either unsorted or a sorted T cell fraction (not recorded which). Receptor source: a female donor with ankylosing spondylitis or in good health (not recorded which).

The chain has TRBV6-1 and TRBJ1-2; D uncertain. This CDR3 comprises 14 residues. Germline V gives CDR1 MNHNS, CDR2 SASEGT. Deletions cut 1 base from V and 4 bases from J, with 10 bases between. The CDR3 DNA follows: TGTGCCAGCAGTGAAGGCGCGGTGGGCTATGGCTACACCTTC. It specifies CASSEGAVGYGYTF.

J is TRBJ2-7 and V is TRBV7-2; D call uncertain. Germline V gene sequence: CDR1 SGHTA, CDR2 FQGNSA. Trimming removed 4 bases at V and 2 bases at J, with 12 bases between. The CDR3 is 14 amino acids. The CDR3 nucleotides read TGTGCCAGCAGCTCGGACCCCCTCCCCTACGAGCAGTACTTC. Amino acid sequence: CASSSDPLPYEQYF.

This clonotype was picked up a small number of times. The chain couples TRBV29-1 to TRBJ2-3, with D uncertain. Germline CDR1 is SQVTM and CDR2 is ANQGSEA. The CDR3 runs 12 residues. The V and J ends lost 5 bases and 5 bases respectively, with 11 bases between them. CDR3: CSVSTPGDTQYF. CDR3 bases: TGCAGCGTTAGCACGCCAGGAGATACGCAGTATTTT.

The rearrangement joins TRBV5-1 to TRBJ2-7; TRBD2 aligns across 7 bases. After removal of 0 bases from V and 5 bases from J, the junction contained 11 bases not matched to a gene. The CDR3 is 16 residues long. The V gene's germline CDR1 is SGHRS and CDR2 YFSETQ. CDR3 DNA sequence: TGCGCCAGCAGCTTGGGTTTGGGACTAACAAAGAACGAGCAGTACTTC. Amino acid sequence: CASSLGLGLTKNEQYF.

The gene calls are TRBV20-1 and TRBJ1-1; D call uncertain. CDR1 and CDR2 from the germline V gene are DFQATT and SNEGSKA (reference sequence). The V gene lost 0 bases and the J gene lost 4 bases, with 0 bases spanning the gap. The CDR3 covers 10 residues. Here the CDR3 DNA reads TGCAGTGCTAGAGACACTGAAGCTTTCTTT. Protein: CSARDTEAFF.

In this sample, this clonotype turned up a few times. The rearrangement uses TRBV6-5 and TRBJ1-1; D possibly corresponds to TRBD1 (6 bases). Trimming removed 5 bases at V and 1 base at J, with 8 bases between. CDR3 length equals 13 residues. Per germline, CDR1 MNHEY and CDR2 SVGAGI. CDR3 residues: CASSNRANTEAFF. The CDR3 nucleotides read TGTGCCAGCAGTAACAGGGCGAACACTGAAGCTTTCTTT.

This clonotype was recorded a few times. V is TRBV6-2 or TRBV6-3 and J is TRBJ2-2; 8 bases match TRBD2. This CDR3 comprises 16 residues. The germline CDR1 and CDR2 sequences are MNHEY and SVGEGT. J was trimmed by 4 bases and V by 7 bases; bases with no gene match: 11. CDR3 coding DNA: TGTGCCAGCACCCGTAGCGGGATAACGAGCACCGGGGAGCTGTTTTTT. Its protein is CASTRSGITSTGELFF.

The V call is TRBV4-3, the J call TRBJ2-1; D perhaps matches TRBD2 (6 bases). V lost 3 bases, J lost 6 bases, and 21 bases lay in between. The CDR3 sequence is 17 residues long. CDR1 is LGHNA, CDR2 YSLEER, per germline. CDR3 protein: CASSQAIGGQGGNEQFF. DNA of the CDR3: TGCGCCAGCAGCCAGGCAATAGGAGGGCAGGGAGGCAATGAGCAGTTCTTC.

This chain joins TRBV6-5 and TRBJ1-3, with D unresolved. The germline V gene has CDR1 MNHEY and CDR2 SVGAGI. The CDR3 has 11 amino acids. V was shortened by 6 bases and J by 8 bases, with 8 bases between the two germline ends. As DNA, the CDR3 is TGTGCCAGCAGAGGAGTAGACACCATATATTTT. It specifies CASRGVDTIYF.

To note about this clonotype: With a much larger clone just one base away, this may be a read error. CDR3 amino acids: CASSTGQKETQYF. In DNA, the CDR3 is TGTGCCAGCAGTACGGGACAGAAAGAGACCCAGTACTTC. V is TRBV12-3 or TRBV12-4 and J is TRBJ2-5; 7 positions match TRBD1. This CDR3 contains 13 residues. V shed 5 bases and J 3 bases; nucleotides not matched to a gene: 3.

This chain uses TRBV12-5 with TRBJ2-5; D possibly corresponds to TRBD2 (5 bases). The CDR3 covers 15 residues. V was clipped by 1 base and J by 5 bases, with 14 bases between them. The germline V gene has CDR1 LGHNT and CDR2 FRNRAP. CDR3 region: CASGLGTSIGETQYF. CDR3 in DNA: TGTGCTAGTGGTTTGGGGACTTCGATAGGGGAGACCCAGTACTTC. Full variable domain (rest looked up from reference TRBV12-5 and TRBJ2-5): DARVTQTPRHKVTEMGQEVTMRCQPILGHNTVFWYRQTMMQGLELLAYFRNRAPLDDSGMPKDRFSAEMPDATLATLKIQPSEPRDSAVYFCASGLGTSIGETQYFGPGTRLLVL.

This clonotype appeared many times. The chain links TRBV5-1 to TRBJ1-1, with D unresolved. Trimming removed 4 bases at V and 3 bases at J, with 16 bases between. This CDR3 comprises 15 residues. CDR1 and CDR2 (germline): SGHRS, YFSETQ. The CDR3 DNA reads TGCGCCAGCAGCCCCAGGACGGTGAGGGACACTGAAGCTTTCTTT. Its protein is CASSPRTVRDTEAFF.

This clonotype was observed a few times. The chain couples TRBV29-1 to TRBJ1-1; D perhaps matches TRBD1 (6 bases). Germline V gene lookup returns CDR1 SQVTM and CDR2 ANQGSEA. The CDR3 is 14 amino acids. V lost 6 bases to trimming and J lost 0 bases, with 14 bases between them. The CDR3 protein is CSVSRPGVNTEAFF. The CDR3 nucleotides are TGCAGCGTGTCTCGTCCAGGGGTGAACACTGAAGCTTTCTTT.

This clonotype was counted only a few times. The chain recombines TRBV2 with TRBJ1-1; D unresolved. Germline V gene lookup returns CDR1 SNHLY and CDR2 FYNNEI. V was cut by 4 bases and J by 0 bases, with 3 bases left in between. This CDR3 spans 12 amino acids. The CDR3: CASSGVNTEAFF. CDR3 nucleotide sequence: TGTGCCAGCAGTGGGGTGAACACTGAAGCTTTCTTT.

This clonotype has a handful of counts. The J gene is TRBJ1-3, the V gene TRBV20-1; D not resolved. With 0 bases removed from V and 0 bases from J, the gap between germline ends came to 15 bases. Germline V gene lookup returns CDR1 DFQATT and CDR2 SNEGSKA (reference sequence). This CDR3 region has 17 residues. The CDR3 coding sequence is TGCAGTGCTAGAGAGGGCAGCCTTCGATCCTCTGGAAACACCATATATTTT. Translation gives CSAREGSLRSSGNTIYF.

The gene calls are TRBV20-1 and TRBJ2-7; TRBD1 matches 8 bases. This CDR3 has 13 residues. Germline-derived CDR1 and CDR2 are DFQATT and SNEGSKA (reference sequence). The trim removed 5 bases at V and 4 bases at J, leaving 7 bases unmatched. The CDR3 DNA reads as TGCAGTGCTCCTCGACAGGGGCGTTACGAGCAGTACTTC. Encoded protein: CSAPRQGRYEQYF.

This clonotype was seen only a few times. CDR3 in amino acids: CSAAGQWSSYEQYF. The CDR3 region has the DNA TGCAGTGCCGCGGGACAGTGGAGCTCCTACGAGCAGTACTTC. V usage is TRBV20-1 and J usage is TRBJ2-7, with D perhaps TRBD1 (7 bases). The CDR3 length is 14 residues. V lost 6 bases, J lost 0 bases, and 15 bases lay in between. CDR1 is DFQATT, CDR2 SNEGSKA, per germline (reference sequence).

This clonotype was counted only a few times. This sequence joins TRBV20-1 and TRBJ2-7, with D possibly TRBD1 on 5 matching bases. CDR1 DFQATT and CDR2 SNEGSKA come from the germline V gene (reference sequence). Trimming removed 0 bases from V and 3 bases from J, with 15 bases in between. The CDR3 covers 15 residues. CDR3 nucleotide sequence: TGCAGTGCTAGAGATTCAGACAGTTCTTACTACGAGCAGTACTTC. Its protein is CSARDSDSSYYEQYF.

This clonotype turned up a few times. The chain is built from TRBV7-7 and TRBJ2-1, with unresolved D. V dropped 3 bases and J dropped 5 bases, with 8 bases sitting between them. The V gene's germline CDR1 is SSHAT and CDR2 FNYEAQ (reference sequence). There are 13 residues in the CDR3. The CDR3 DNA reads TGTGCCAGCAGCTTTCTTCGCGACAATGAGCAGTTCTTC. Translated: CASSFLRDNEQFF.

V gene TRBV20-1 combines with J gene TRBJ2-6; D unclear. Germline V gene lookup returns CDR1 DFQATT and CDR2 SNEGSKA (reference sequence). The V end was cut by 1 base, the J end by 5 bases, with 6 bases between. The CDR3 is made up of 13 amino acids. In DNA form, the CDR3 reads TGCAGTGCTAGAGGACGGAGGGCCAACGTCCTGACTTTC. The encoded protein is CSARGRRANVLTF.

The table lists this clonotype with a few counts. The V and J genes are TRBV19 and TRBJ2-1; TRBD2 matches 10 bases. The CDR3 sequence is 15 residues long. Germline assignment: CDR1 LNHDA and CDR2 SQIVND (reference sequence). Trimming removed 5 bases from V and 9 bases from J; junction bases left unmatched: 10. CDR3 coding DNA: TGTGCCAGTAGTGAAAATAGCGGGAGGTGGGGTGAGCAGTTCTTC. It yields the protein CASSENSGRWGEQFF.